The text below deals with one TCR beta chain. The antigen it recognizes is unknown. No per-base quality is available; no much larger clone lies one base away. Library prep was done by the immunoSEQ multiplex PCR assay. The multiplex PCR relied on a mix of 60 forward primers for TCR Vbeta segments and 13 reverse primers for TCR Jbeta segments. Amplification of the CDR3 region of rearranged TCR beta genes was performed with a multiplex PCR assay on genomic DNA. The amplified TCR beta libraries were sequenced on the Illumina HiSeq System as 87-base-pair reads. Per the original workflow: A later analysis tallied 75 million to 85 million unique TCR beta chains across the 600 to 700 repertoires, and some 12 million of those chains were shared by two or more donors. A nearest-neighbor algorithm error-corrected the raw reads and collapsed the reads into unique sequences, merging closely related sequences to remove PCR and sequencing errors. V, D and J gene segments were assigned by aligning CDR3 sequences to IMGT reference sequences. Each retained sequence needed at least a six-nucleotide match to both a V gene segment and a J gene segment. Rearrangements were classified as productive when the CDR3 lacked stop codons and remained in frame with V and J, and all other rearrangements were classified as non-productive. Following IMGT convention, CDR3 was defined as the stretch from the second conserved V-encoded cysteine to the conserved J-encoded phenylalanine. The earlier analysis of some 580 of the donors excluded any sequence lacking an unambiguous match to a single V gene segment. In an earlier analysis of a few hundred of the donors, a V segment was called functional when productive rearrangements were above 56.7%, and segregating when the standard deviation between donors exceeded 5%. To diagnose cytomegalovirus status from the catalog of TCR beta chain sequences, a statistical classification framework was built. In a later analysis, TCR nucleotide sequences were compared against IMGT/GENE-DB human TR gene sequences so that V and J genes could be assigned. A later analysis assigned CDR3 sequences and most-parsimonious VDJ recombination scenarios with the TCRdist pipeline. In a later analysis, each TCR beta chain was defined by its CDR3 amino acid sequence together with its V-gene family, and reads without a unique V-gene family were excluded. In a later analysis, several hundred highly shared, low-generation-probability nucleotide sequences were removed to address suspected cross-contamination and a sequencing artifact. A later analysis calculated a clonal expansion index for each public chain from normalized within-repertoire ranks of inferred template counts. In a later analysis, generation probabilities were computed with a VDJ recombination model fitted to out-of-frame rearrangements, and the resulting probabilities were checked against IGoR. In a later analysis, hypergeometric tests were used to score TCR-TCR, TCR-HLA and TCR-CMV co-occurrence, with a repertoire-size bias correction applied to TCR pairs. False discovery rates were estimated in a later analysis by permuting HLA or CMV assignments 20 times. In a later analysis, co-occurring TCRs were grouped with DBSCAN, and TCRdist sequence similarity was added when clustering was performed within HLA-allele-positive subsets. Co-occurrence clustering excluded repertoires with fewer than 30,000 or more than 120,000 public chains, plus five with anomalous nucleotide sharing. The table comes from immuneACCESS by way of TCRdb, which keeps in-frame sequences with V and J called. Part of the clones is missing from these tables; in studies checked, under half for an unresolved V gene and the rest for unknown reasons. V and J calls and clone size are as listed in that table; D and trimming were resolved from the DNA. Counted in this sample were some 200,000 clones; over 80% of them appeared once. Clones ranked in the top ten supply 0.71% of the sample.

The data belong to a study of cytomegalovirus exposure and HLA in healthy donors (TCRdb year 2017). With regard to the full study: An earlier analysis of 550 to 700 of the donors reported 250 to 300 Gb of sequence data and 117 million unique TCR beta sequences from 150 million to 200 million T cells. Across 300 to 400 genotyped donors of the cohort, an average of about 240,000 unique TCR beta nucleotide sequences per donor were sequenced, and roughly a sixth of those sequences were non-productive. Donor age, sex, ethnicity and CMV serostatus were compiled alongside the repertoire data. The study used immunosequencing to profile the T cell repertoires of approximately 640 subjects and linked those repertoires to cytomegalovirus serostatus. Typing coverage differed by locus: A, B, C, DRB1 and DQB1 were typed in roughly 620-630 donors, DQA1 in about 500, DPA1 in 600 to 610, and DPB1 in 450 to 480. Five DR-DQ haplotypes were handled as single units for association and clustering, since linkage in the cohort was strong. An early release covering roughly 600 HLA-typed donors comprised roughly 300 gigabases of sequencing data and 65 million to 100 million unique TCR sequences. In a later analysis, previously published TCR beta repertoires from several hundred donors were re-analyzed and high-resolution HLA genotyping was added so that TCR occurrence patterns could be studied. Every repertoire in the discovery cohort had been generated on one and the same sequencing platform. An earlier analysis of 587 of the donors used high-throughput TCR beta sequencing to judge whether each TCR beta V gene segment behaved as functional or pseudogenic. Rather than using new phenotypic data, the later analysis identified candidate immune exposures from TCR beta sequences and from how often those sequences occurred across donors. HLA typing included class I and class II loci at four-digit resolution. The aim of the study was to test whether cataloging public T cell receptors could identify signatures of past pathogen exposure. In addition to the first cohort of hundreds of subjects, a separate validation cohort of 100 to 150 different subjects was used. To predict cytomegalovirus infection status, the study brought together high-throughput TCR immunosequencing, statistical association of individual TCRs with disease status, and machine learning. Genome-wide SNP genotypes for about 65% of the 666 donors were used in a later genetic analysis, which treated that subset as a discovery cohort. Of the roughly 420 genotyped donors, 65% to 90% were placed in the genetic ancestry cluster associated with self-reported Caucasian donors.

The cohort comprised some 680 healthy bone marrow donors. All cohort members were sampled while nominally healthy, although unrecorded immune exposures were likely present. The donor tested CMV seronegative and was one of the 352 seronegative cohort members. Each donor provided a peripheral blood sample, and peripheral blood mononuclear cells were used for TCR beta sequencing. Genomic DNA extraction from the blood cell samples was performed with the Qiagen DNeasy Blood Extraction Kit. The CDR3 contains 15 residues, cysteine and phenylalanine counted. This entry keeps only the CDR3 DNA: 45 bases, framed from base 1. Per the germline V gene, SGHVS is the CDR1 and FNYEAQ is the CDR2. The full study reports these points: Around 16 rarely observed V segments, including chromosome 9 orphons, were excluded from the earlier analysis of 550 to 700 of the donors because counts were too low. A later analysis associated about 17,000 TCR beta sequences with specific HLA alleles at a false discovery rate of 0.05. The cohort was sequenced for TCR beta chains only, and without alpha or paired-chain data the features that could be detected were limited. The study gave a list of 150 to 200 TCR beta chains associated with cytomegalovirus. V-gene and J-gene trimming of TCR beta chains was associated with a missense DCLRE1C variant in a later genetic analysis, and the association was replicated in an independent cohort. Several of the top co-occurrence clusters appeared to be linked to parvovirus B19, influenza, CMV and Epstein-Barr virus, according to a later analysis. The sequencing pipeline was judged likely to have produced a cluster of highly shared sequence variants as a technical artifact. In an earlier analysis of around 600 of the donors, most TCR beta V segments appeared in productive rearrangements about 87% or about 30% of the time, broadly matching IMGT annotations. Linkage disequilibrium might explain the correlated functional status among segregating V segments, but an unknown experimental factor could not be ruled out. A later analysis found that TCR association rates varied across HLA loci, with DRB1 alleles showing the most associated TCRs and HLA-C alleles the fewest. Three of the identified cytomegalovirus-associated TCR beta chains were confirmed in vitro to be specific for cytomegalovirus antigens. A further reported finding was that TCR beta sequences accurately predicted the HLA-A and HLA-B alleles for most subjects in the first cohort. The only immune exposure information available for the cohort was CMV serostatus. Roughly uniform sequencing depth across donors was assumed in presence/absence analyses, although this assumption may not hold. In a later genetic analysis, fewer N-insertions in productive TCRs were reported among donors in an Asian-associated ancestry cluster than the roughly 640-donor mean. A later analysis found that HLA-associated TCR beta chains were more clonally expanded and had lower generation probabilities than equally common non-associated chains. Most TCR sequences were observed very rarely across donors, whereas some public TCRs were present in many individuals. Some IMGT-functional V segments, including TRBV6-2 and TRBV6-3, could not be distinguished by the 87-base-pair reads and were therefore excluded. The classifier was reported to diagnose cytomegalovirus status with high specificity and sensitivity in both the original cohort and the validation cohort. Assigning TCR associations to individual alleles was difficult when HLA alleles, especially DR and DQ, strongly co-occurred. In a later analysis, most CMV-associated TCR beta chains were found to appear HLA-restricted, with HLA associations seemingly driven largely by CMV exposure. The authors suggested that the approach could potentially be generalized to other disease states and immunological phenotypes. HLA typing was unavailable for some donors at each locus, so association tests used only the typed subset.

The chain couples TRBV7-6 to TRBJ2-5, with TRBD1 perhaps the D gene, on 6 matching bases. The DNA end is more similar to TRBJ2-7, so the J call may be wrong. The sequence was collected from a boy between 2 and 15 years old in good health and CMV-seronegative. Material for sequencing was PBMCs. The CDR3 has the sequence CASSYSTGLRSEQYF. The nucleotides are TGTGCCAGCAGCTATTCCACAGGGCTTCGTAGCGAGCAGTACTTC.